These 21 T cell receptor beta chains were all obtained from the same sample, sequenced in a study of identifying expanded T cells in peripheral blood. The method was immunoSEQ multiplex PCR; TCRdb's version includes in-frame clones alone and lacks a portion of them. The sample consists of more than 85,000 clones, about 85% of them appearing once. Sequencing used blood. Receptors were obtained from a person aged 18-69 years in good health.

The chain is built from TRBV6-1 and TRBJ2-7; no clear D gene. V was cut by 6 bases and J by 4 bases, with 13 bases left in between. Germline loops: CDR1 MNHNS, CDR2 SASEGT. The CDR3 is 13 amino acids. In nucleotides, the CDR3 is TGTGCCAGCAGGGCTGACCCCCTATACGAGCAGTACTTC. It codes for CASRADPLYEQYF.

The chain employs TRBV23-1 and TRBJ1-5; D is undetermined. TRBV23-1 qualifies as an ORF whose function is uncertain. Trimming left V 6 bases short and J 1 base short, with 13 bases between. This CDR3 region has 15 residues. CDR3 coding DNA: TGCGCCAGCAGGCACACACCTGCGAGCAATCAGCCCCAGCATTTT. Translating it yields CASRHTPASNQPQHF.

CDR3 region: CASTDSSGNTGELFF. Here the CDR3 DNA reads TGCGCCAGCACAGACTCTAGCGGGAACACCGGGGAGCTGTTTTTT. The genes are TRBV5-1 and TRBJ2-2; 7 bases are shared with TRBD2. Losses at the gene ends were 6 bases for V and 1 base for J; bases not matched to a gene: 6. Germline V gene lookup returns CDR1 SGHRS and CDR2 YFSETQ. The CDR3 runs to 15 residues. The full variable domain, with the rest looked up from reference TRBV5-1 and TRBJ2-2, is KAGVTQTPRYLIKTRGQQVTLSCSPISGHRSVSWYQQTPGQGLQFLFEYFSETQRNKGNFPGRFSGRQFSNSRSEMNVSTLELGDSALYLCASTDSSGNTGELFFGEGSRLTVL.

The chain links TRBV19 to TRBJ2-3, with a weak D call TRBD2 (6 bases). Germline CDR1 and CDR2: LNHDA and SQIVND (reference sequence). The CDR3 is 15 amino acids. V was trimmed by 4 bases and J by 3 bases, leaving 14 bases between them. CDR3 sequence: CASSTTTRLTDTQYF. CDR3 in DNA: TGTGCCAGTAGTACGACGACTAGATTAACAGATACGCAGTATTTT.

The chain's CDR3 is CASSDKISGRTDTQYF. As DNA, the CDR3 is TGTGCCAGCAGCGACAAGATTAGCGGGAGAACAGATACGCAGTATTTT. This rearrangement joins TRBV11-2 to TRBJ2-3, with 9 bases lining up with TRBD2. In germline, CDR1 is SGHAT, CDR2 FQNNGV. The CDR3 covers 16 residues. J gave up 3 bases and V 5 bases, and 9 bases lay outside the gene matches.

This clone was counted once. The V call is TRBV6-6, the J call TRBJ1-2, with a possible D match to TRBD1 (5 bases). CDR1 is MNHNY and CDR2 is SVGAGI in the germline V gene (reference sequence). The CDR3 is 16 residues long. Between the trimmed V and J ends, which lost 2 bases and 3 bases, there was a span of 16 bases. CDR3 region: CASSYDSHLGDYGYTF. The CDR3 DNA reads as TGTGCCAGCAGTTACGACAGCCATCTGGGGGACTATGGCTACACCTTC.

The J gene is TRBJ1-5, the V gene TRBV28; 7 nucleotides align to TRBD1. The germline V gene has CDR1 MDHEN and CDR2 SYDVKM. This CDR3 has 15 residues. V shed 3 bases, J shed 6 bases, and the junction held 8 bases outside the gene matches. The CDR3 bases are TGTGCCAGCAGTTTCAGGGGGTACGACGGTCAGCCCCAGCATTTT. Translation: CASSFRGYDGQPQHF. The full variable domain, its missing parts supplied by reference TRBV28 and TRBJ1-5, is DVKVTQSSRYLVKRTGEKVFLECVQDMDHENMFWYRQDPGLGLRLIYFSYDVKMKEKGDIPEGYSVSREKKERFSLILESASTNQTSMYLCASSFRGYDGQPQHFGDGTRLSIL.

Notes on this clone: Compared with germline, one end of the junction differs, possibly owing to a read error. The chain joins TRBV6-1 to TRBJ2-7; 12 bases map to TRBD2. The CDR3 is made up of 12 amino acids. From germline, CDR1 is MNHNS and CDR2 SASEGT. The CDR3 bases are TGTGCCGGCAACCTAGCGGGAGGGCCTATAAGCTTC. Residues: CAGNLAGGPISF.

The chain couples TRBV5-1 to TRBJ2-7; D gene ambiguous. The CDR3 runs to 12 residues. The germline V and J ends were trimmed by 1 base and 4 bases, with 6 bases remaining between them. Germline assignment: CDR1 SGHRS and CDR2 YFSETQ. The CDR3 coding sequence is TGCGCCAGCAGCTTGAACGGTTACGAGCAGTACTTC. The encoded protein is CASSLNGYEQYF.

The chain employs TRBV6-6 and TRBJ1-1, with D possibly being TRBD1 (6 bases). The CDR3 totals 16 residues. In germline, CDR1 is MNHNY, CDR2 SVGAGI (reference sequence). Trimming removed 0 bases at V and 0 bases at J, with 11 bases between. This CDR3 is CASSYSPRGMNTEAFF. In DNA form, the CDR3 reads TGTGCCAGCAGTTACTCACCCAGGGGCATGAACACTGAAGCTTTCTTT.

A single count supports this clone. The chain has TRBV7-8 and TRBJ2-7; D unclear. This CDR3 is 13 amino acids long. V lost 4 bases and J lost 3, with 10 bases in between. Germline CDR1 is SGHVS and CDR2 is FQNEAQ. CDR3 in DNA: TGTGCCAGCAGCTCCTCCGAGGTCTACGAGCAGTACTTC. Protein: CASSSSEVYEQYF.

This clone was recorded once. CDR3 amino acids: CASSGNWQGGTEAFF. DNA of the CDR3: TGTGCCAGCAGTGGGAACTGGCAGGGAGGGACTGAAGCTTTCTTT. The V gene is TRBV6-6, the J gene TRBJ1-1; perhaps TRBD1 as D (5 bases). This CDR3 region has 15 residues. CDR1 and CDR2 (germline): MNHNY, SVGAGI (reference sequence). The V end lost 5 bases, the J end lost 5 bases, and 18 bases lay between the germline ends.

This clone occurred a few times. The rearrangement links TRBV9 to TRBJ1-5, with D perhaps TRBD1 (5 bases). Deletions cut 4 bases from V and 0 bases from J, with 8 bases between. This CDR3 region has 14 residues. Germline loops: CDR1 SGDLS, CDR2 YYNGEE. The chain's CDR3 is CASSRGVSNQPQHF. CDR3 nucleotides: TGTGCCAGCAGCAGGGGCGTTAGCAATCAGCCCCAGCATTTT.

The CDR3 sequence is CASSLSGQVLSPLHF. Written as DNA, the CDR3 is TGTGCCAGCAGTTTGTCAGGACAGGTTCTTTCACCCCTCCACTTT. This sequence joins TRBV27 and TRBJ1-6; TRBD1 matches 7 bases. Germline V lookup: CDR1 MNHEY, CDR2 SMNVEV (reference sequence). V trimming: 3 bases; J trimming: 9 bases; junction bases outside the gene matches: 8. The CDR3 extends over 15 amino acids.

The chain combines TRBV11-2 with TRBJ2-1; D remains ambiguous. The CDR3 runs 13 residues. Germline values: CDR1 SGHAT, CDR2 FQNNGV. Trimming left V 2 bases short and J 10 bases short, with 12 bases between. The CDR3 sequence: CASSLSRTLEQFF. In DNA, the CDR3 is TGTGCCAGCAGCTTATCTCGGACCTTAGAGCAGTTCTTC.

This chain uses TRBV6-1 with TRBJ2-1; D uncertain. This CDR3 has 13 amino acids. Germline assignment: CDR1 MNHNS and CDR2 SASEGT. V lost 5 bases to trimming and J lost 4 bases, with 9 bases between them. This CDR3 reads CASSWTDYNEQFF. The CDR3 DNA reads as TGTGCCAGCAGTTGGACGGATTACAATGAGCAGTTCTTC.

A remark on this clone: Compared with germline, one end of the junction differs, possibly owing to a read error. The chain uses TRBV18 and TRBJ2-7, with 8 bases lining up with TRBD1. This CDR3 contains 12 residues. Germline CDR1 KGHSH, CDR2 LQKENI. The CDR3 protein is CASSPTGTGKDF. CDR3 nucleotide sequence: TGTGCCAGCTCACCTACCGGGACAGGAAAAGACTTC.

V gene TRBV28 combines with J gene TRBJ2-3, with unresolved D. The CDR3 sequence is 14 residues long. The germline V gene encodes CDR1 MDHEN and CDR2 SYDVKM. V was pared by 2 bases and J by 5 bases, with 11 bases between. The DNA of the CDR3 is TGTGCCAGCAGTTTAGACATCTTCGGAGATACGCAGTATTTT. Its protein product is CASSLDIFGDTQYF.

This clone has a single count. This sequence joins TRBV19 and TRBJ1-2; a possible D gene is TRBD1 (5 bases). Germline V lookup: CDR1 LNHDA, CDR2 SQIVND (reference sequence). Trimming cost V 6 bases and J 4 bases, with 15 bases left between them. The CDR3 has 14 residues. The CDR3 DNA sequence: TGTGCCAGTAGGTGGACTGGACATATCTATGGCTACACCTTC. Its protein is CASRWTGHIYGYTF.

V is TRBV4-3 and J is TRBJ2-3; D uncertain. Trimming shortened V by 1 base and J by 2 bases, and 7 bases separated the two germline ends. Germline V gene data show CDR1 as LGHNA and CDR2 as YSLEER. The CDR3 sequence is 14 residues long. The CDR3 spells CASSQVAYTDTQYF. The CDR3 DNA reads TGCGCCAGCAGCCAAGTGGCCTACACAGATACGCAGTATTTT.

The V and J genes are TRBV7-2 and TRBJ2-3; D perhaps matches TRBD1 (6 bases). With 3 bases removed from V and 6 bases from J, the gap between germline ends came to 10 bases. The CDR3 totals 13 residues. Germline loops: CDR1 SGHTA, CDR2 FQGNSA. The CDR3 DNA reads as TGTGCCAGCAGCTTGGTGGGGGCTGATACGCAGTATTTT. Amino acid sequence: CASSLVGADTQYF.